These T cell receptor beta chains were read from a single sample in a study of post-analysis software for immune sequencing data. TCRdb reprocessed the PCR reads via MiXCR and lists one record per CDR3 protein. The table lists approximately 770,000 distinct CDR3 sequences, about 43% of them singletons. What was sequenced was blood. These receptors came from a girl aged 10 to 17 with multiple sclerosis. CDR3s include the opening cysteine and the closing phenylalanine or tryptophan. The order of the fields is V gene, clone size, J gene, D gene, CDR3 protein, CDR3 DNA. D genes are given only for firm matches. Clone size appears in some rows only: once, few, many, or a class for an expanded clone.

V gene: TRBV12-3/TRBV12-4; clone size: few; J gene: TRBJ2-5; D gene: TRBD2; CDR3 protein: CASSLVVSGSGETQYF; CDR3 DNA: TGTGCCAGCAGTTTAGTCGTTAGCGGGAGTGGTGAGACCCAGTACTTC
V gene: TRBV28; clone size: few; J gene: TRBJ2-1; D gene: TRBD1; CDR3 protein: CATSGTGEGSYNEQFF; CDR3 DNA: TGTGCCACCTCCGGGACAGGGGAAGGGTCCTACAATGAGCAGTTCTTC
V gene: TRBV5-1; clone size: -; J gene: TRBJ2-4; D gene: TRBD2; CDR3 protein: CASSWRRGDEEQYF; CDR3 DNA: TGCGCCAGCAGCTGGAGACGGGGGGATGAGGAGCAGTACTTC
V gene: TRBV12-3/TRBV12-4; clone size: few; J gene: TRBJ1-4; D gene: -; CDR3 protein: CASSQGTPEGKLFF; CDR3 DNA: TGTGCCAGCAGTCAAGGGACACCCGAGGGAAAACTGTTTTTT
V gene: TRBV18; clone size: once; J gene: TRBJ2-1; D gene: -; CDR3 protein: CASSPGASMNEQFF; CDR3 DNA: TGTGCCAGCTCACCCGGAGCCAGCATGAATGAGCAGTTCTTC
V gene: TRBV5-1; clone size: -; J gene: TRBJ2-6; D gene: TRBD1; CDR3 protein: CASSHMTGESSGANVLTF; CDR3 DNA: TGCGCCAGCAGTCACATGACAGGGGAAAGCTCTGGGGCCAACGTCCTGACTTTC
V gene: TRBV5-1; clone size: few; J gene: TRBJ2-7; D gene: TRBD2; CDR3 protein: CASSSGLTSGSPGFYEQYF; CDR3 DNA: TGCGCCAGCAGCTCGGGATTGACTAGCGGGAGCCCAGGCTTCTACGAGCAGTACTTC
V gene: TRBV24-1; clone size: -; J gene: TRBJ1-4; D gene: -; CDR3 protein: CATSDRQALNEKLFF; CDR3 DNA: TGTGCCACCAGTGACCGACAGGCCTTAAATGAAAAACTGTTTTTT
V gene: TRBV9; clone size: -; J gene: TRBJ1-2; D gene: -; CDR3 protein: CASSVDLGQSGYTF; CDR3 DNA: TGTGCCAGCAGCGTAGACCTAGGGCAATCTGGCTACACCTTC
V gene: TRBV20-1; clone size: -; J gene: TRBJ2-3; D gene: TRBD1; CDR3 protein: CSASLGRDRRGTDTQYF; CDR3 DNA: TGCAGTGCTAGTTTGGGAAGGGACAGACGAGGCACAGATACGCAGTATTTT
V gene: TRBV24-1; clone size: few; J gene: TRBJ2-5; D gene: -; CDR3 protein: CATSDLGGTEETQYF; CDR3 DNA: TGTGCCACCAGTGATTTGGGCGGGACAGAAGAGACCCAGTACTTC
V gene: TRBV5-1; clone size: few; J gene: TRBJ2-5; D gene: -; CDR3 protein: CASYTGETQYF; CDR3 DNA: TGCGCCAGCTACACGGGAGAGACCCAGTACTTC
V gene: TRBV7-9; clone size: -; J gene: TRBJ2-3; D gene: -; CDR3 protein: CASSFALDTQYF; CDR3 DNA: TGTGCCAGCAGCTTTGCTCTAGATACGCAGTATTTT
V gene: TRBV10-3; clone size: few; J gene: TRBJ1-2; D gene: -; CDR3 protein: CAISESGEGYTF; CDR3 DNA: TGTGCCATCAGTGAGTCTGGGGAGGGCTACACCTTC
V gene: TRBV4-2; clone size: few; J gene: TRBJ2-5; D gene: -; CDR3 protein: CASSQVKLVAGQETQYF; CDR3 DNA: TGTGCCAGCAGCCAAGTTAAGCTAGTCGCTGGACAAGAGACCCAGTACTTC
V gene: TRBV7-9; clone size: -; J gene: TRBJ2-5; D gene: -; CDR3 protein: CASSLIIGSRRTAEETQYF; CDR3 DNA: TGTGCCAGCAGCTTAATTATCGGGTCTAGACGGACGGCAGAAGAGACCCAGTACTTC
V gene: TRBV29-1; clone size: -; J gene: TRBJ1-4; D gene: -; CDR3 protein: CSVGGEKLFF; CDR3 DNA: TGCAGCGTTGGGGGTGAAAAGCTGTTTTTT
V gene: TRBV20-1; clone size: -; J gene: TRBJ2-5; D gene: -; CDR3 protein: CSARDRVWGETQYF; CDR3 DNA: TGCAGTGCTAGAGACAGGGTCTGGGGGGAGACCCAGTACTTC
V gene: TRBV6-5; clone size: -; J gene: TRBJ1-2; D gene: -; CDR3 protein: CASSYSTGSSYGYTF; CDR3 DNA: TGTGCCAGCAGTTACTCGACTGGGAGCAGCTATGGCTACACCTTC
V gene: TRBV5-5; clone size: few; J gene: TRBJ2-3; D gene: -; CDR3 protein: CASSWTTSTDTQYF; CDR3 DNA: TGTGCCAGCAGCTGGACTACTAGCACAGATACGCAGTATTTT
V gene: TRBV20-1; clone size: -; J gene: TRBJ2-3; D gene: -; CDR3 protein: CSAQPTRGETDTQYF; CDR3 DNA: TGCAGTGCCCAGCCGACTAGAGGGGAGACAGATACGCAGTATTTT
V gene: TRBV5-6; clone size: once; J gene: TRBJ1-1; D gene: -; CDR3 protein: CASSPPRRKVPNTEAFF; CDR3 DNA: TGTGCCAGCAGTCCTCCGAGGAGGAAAGTCCCGAACACTGAAGCTTTCTTT
V gene: TRBV7-2; clone size: -; J gene: TRBJ2-1; D gene: TRBD2; CDR3 protein: CASRTIAGGYNEQFF; CDR3 DNA: TGTGCCAGCAGGACTATAGCGGGAGGGTACAATGAGCAGTTCTTC
V gene: TRBV7-6; clone size: -; J gene: TRBJ2-3; D gene: TRBD2; CDR3 protein: CASSPIAGGPSQYF; CDR3 DNA: TGTGCCAGCAGCCCCATAGCGGGAGGGCCGTCGCAGTATTTT
V gene: TRBV20-1; clone size: -; J gene: TRBJ1-2; D gene: TRBD1; CDR3 protein: CSARTGNYGYTF; CDR3 DNA: TGCAGTGCCCGGACAGGAAACTATGGCTACACCTTC
V gene: TRBV15; clone size: -; J gene: TRBJ1-4; D gene: -; CDR3 protein: CATTRIINEKLFF; CDR3 DNA: TGTGCCACCACCCGTATCATCAATGAAAAACTGTTTTTT
V gene: TRBV20-1; clone size: few; J gene: TRBJ1-3; D gene: TRBD1; CDR3 protein: CSAGDRGSGNTIYF; CDR3 DNA: TGCAGTGCTGGGGACAGAGGCTCTGGAAACACCATATATTTT
V gene: TRBV6-4; clone size: -; J gene: TRBJ2-1; D gene: -; CDR3 protein: CASTKRGNNEQFF; CDR3 DNA: TGTGCCAGCACTAAGAGGGGTAACAATGAGCAGTTCTTC
V gene: TRBV20-1; clone size: few; J gene: TRBJ2-5; D gene: TRBD2; CDR3 protein: CSAKTSGKQETQYF; CDR3 DNA: TGCAGTGCCAAGACTAGCGGGAAACAAGAGACCCAGTACTTC
V gene: TRBV7-9; clone size: few; J gene: TRBJ2-6; D gene: -; CDR3 protein: CASSDSSGTASSGANVLTF; CDR3 DNA: TGTGCCAGCAGCGATTCTTCCGGGACGGCTAGCTCTGGGGCCAACGTCCTGACTTTC
V gene: TRBV27; clone size: -; J gene: TRBJ1-2; D gene: -; CDR3 protein: CASTPRRGRNYGYTF; CDR3 DNA: TGTGCCAGCACCCCCAGGAGGGGTCGCAACTATGGCTACACCTTC
V gene: TRBV6-6; clone size: few; J gene: TRBJ2-7; D gene: TRBD2; CDR3 protein: CASSYRGLAGYHEQYF; CDR3 DNA: TGTGCCAGCAGTTACCGTGGACTAGCGGGATATCACGAGCAGTACTTC
V gene: TRBV29-1; clone size: -; J gene: TRBJ1-4; D gene: TRBD1; CDR3 protein: CSVGTGAAELFF; CDR3 DNA: TGCAGCGTTGGGACAGGCGCCGCCGAACTGTTTTTT
V gene: TRBV9; clone size: -; J gene: TRBJ2-7; D gene: -; CDR3 protein: CASSVDGLTGHEQYF; CDR3 DNA: TGTGCCAGCAGCGTAGATGGTCTCACTGGGCACGAGCAGTACTTC
V gene: TRBV6-5; clone size: -; J gene: TRBJ1-2; D gene: -; CDR3 protein: CASSYLPLGANYGYTF; CDR3 DNA: TGTGCCAGCAGTTACTTACCGTTGGGGGCTAACTATGGCTACACCTTC
V gene: TRBV7-2; clone size: -; J gene: TRBJ1-2; D gene: -; CDR3 protein: CASSLGDTNYGYTF; CDR3 DNA: TGTGCCAGCAGCTTAGGGGACACTAACTATGGCTACACCTTC
V gene: TRBV7-2; clone size: few; J gene: TRBJ2-5; D gene: TRBD1; CDR3 protein: CASSSHRDRGKETQYF; CDR3 DNA: TGTGCCAGCAGCTCTCACCGGGACAGGGGAAAAGAGACCCAGTACTTC
V gene: TRBV9; clone size: -; J gene: TRBJ2-2; D gene: TRBD1; CDR3 protein: CASSVADRGHGGGELFF; CDR3 DNA: TGTGCCAGCAGCGTCGCCGACAGGGGGCATGGTGGCGGGGAGCTGTTTTTT
V gene: TRBV5-6; clone size: -; J gene: TRBJ2-3; D gene: TRBD2; CDR3 protein: CASSLGLAGGYGTDTQYF; CDR3 DNA: TGTGCCAGCAGCTTGGGACTAGCGGGAGGGTACGGCACAGATACGCAGTATTTT
V gene: TRBV7-9; clone size: -; J gene: TRBJ2-7; D gene: TRBD2; CDR3 protein: CASSMTSGVSPYEQYF; CDR3 DNA: TGTGCCAGCAGCATGACTAGCGGGGTCTCCCCCTACGAGCAGTACTTC